This T cell receptor beta chain was sequenced during a study of shared clonotypes between healthy human individuals. The trim removed 8 bases at V and 7 bases at J, leaving 10 bases unmatched. Germline-derived CDR1 and CDR2 are SNHLY and FYNNEI. There are 14 residues in the CDR3. From CD4+ cells came CD45RA+ naive and CD45RA-negative memory subsets. The method was immunoSEQ multiplex PCR; TCRdb's version includes in-frame clones alone and lacks a portion of them. The data show approximately 720,000 clones, about 78% seen once. The sample consisted of memory CD4+ T cells sorted from blood. Subset described: CD45RA-negative fraction. The rearrangement joins TRBV2 to TRBJ2-7; 11 bases line up with TRBD1. This receptor was identified in a woman in her twenties or thirties in good health. CDR3: CASVAGQGVREQYF. Written as DNA, the CDR3 is TGTGCCAGCGTCGCGGGACAGGGGGTAAGGGAGCAGTACTTC.